The entry below gives a single TCR beta chain sequence along with its context. Its antigen is as yet unknown. The assay was immunoSEQ multiplex PCR, and TCRdb's table has in-frame clones only and misses some. This table holds 25,000 to 30,000 clones, about 90% found once. This record belongs to a study of T cell responses to AZD1222 COVID-19 vaccine. Notes on the study in general: Reportedly, close to half of spike-specific TCRs are directed against unmutated variant regions. Among AZD1222 vaccinees, only 6 or 7 were seropositive at baseline. The donor group comprised mostly white British people and more females; the analysis possibly underestimated clonal diversity.

Trimming cost V 3 bases and J 0 bases, with 10 bases left between them. The length of the CDR3 is 14 residues. Germline loops: CDR1 DFQATT, CDR2 SNEGSKA (reference sequence). Second-dose groups at about 4 or about 12 weeks were pooled. The receptor comes from an adult who received the AZD1222 COVID-19 vaccine. The sample was peripheral blood, taken 28 days after the second AZD1222 dose. The chain links TRBV20-1 to TRBJ2-3; no clear D. The CDR3 region is CSASSGSSTDTQYF. In DNA form, the CDR3 reads TGCAGTGCTAGTTCCGGGTCTAGCACAGATACGCAGTATTTT.